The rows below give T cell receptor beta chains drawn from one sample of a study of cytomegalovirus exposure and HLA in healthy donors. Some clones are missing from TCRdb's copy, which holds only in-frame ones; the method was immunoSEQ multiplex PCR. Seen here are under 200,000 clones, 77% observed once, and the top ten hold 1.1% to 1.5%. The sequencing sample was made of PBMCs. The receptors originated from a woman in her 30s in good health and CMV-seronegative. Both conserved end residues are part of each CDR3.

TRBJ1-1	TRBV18	CASSPGQGAFASEASF
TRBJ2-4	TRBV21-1	CASSKAHRGYLAKNIQYF
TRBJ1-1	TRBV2	CASRDSQGANTEAFF
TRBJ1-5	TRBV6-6	CASRGHDGNQPQHF
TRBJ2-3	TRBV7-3	CASSLSASGGAVDTQYF
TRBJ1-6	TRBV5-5	CASNRHNSPLHF
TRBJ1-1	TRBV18	CASSPVKGDRTFF
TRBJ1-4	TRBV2	CASIPGGVRSEKLFF
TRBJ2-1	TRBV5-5	CASSRGPSNEQFF
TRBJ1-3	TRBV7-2	CASSINPGGNTIYF
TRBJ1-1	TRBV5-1	CASSLETGATEAFF
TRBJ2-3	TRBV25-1	CASSESGGRFEQYF
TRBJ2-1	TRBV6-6	CASSTSGGAYEQFF
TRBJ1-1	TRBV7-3	CASSSEGRLNTEAFF
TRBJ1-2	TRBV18	CASSPSEYYTF
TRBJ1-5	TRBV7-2	CASSSIRGQPQHF
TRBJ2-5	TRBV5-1	CASSSVGTGEETQYF
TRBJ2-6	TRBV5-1	CASSLGGSTGANVLTF
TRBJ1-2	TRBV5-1	CEFTGTGGLAVFYGYTF
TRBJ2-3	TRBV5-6	CASSLALLDTQYF
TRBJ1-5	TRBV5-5	CASSLGQPNQPQHF
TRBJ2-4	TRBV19	CASSMGPWLAGGLAKNIQYF
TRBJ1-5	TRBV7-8	CASSHLESPQHF
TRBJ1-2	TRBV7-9	CASSLAGRINYGYTF
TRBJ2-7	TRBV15	CATSRGGGNSYEQYF
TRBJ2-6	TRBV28	CASSWGLSGANVLTF
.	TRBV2	CASSEEDSSYEQYF
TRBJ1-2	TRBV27	CASRGGDSANYGYTF
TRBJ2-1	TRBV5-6	CASSGPTDRFNEQFF
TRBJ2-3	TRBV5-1	CASSLDAGGTDTQYF
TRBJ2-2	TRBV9	CASSPLLAGSNTGELFF
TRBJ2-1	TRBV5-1	CASTWRPQTYNEQFF
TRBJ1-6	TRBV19	CASSRALNSPLHF
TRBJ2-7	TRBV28	CASSLPGGTSYEQYF
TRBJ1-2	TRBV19	CASSMSGVSYGYTF
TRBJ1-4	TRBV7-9	CASSRAVYTTGGYEKLFF
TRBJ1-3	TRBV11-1	CASSLGGLRDSGNTIYF
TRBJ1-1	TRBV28	CASSLYAGGGTEAFF
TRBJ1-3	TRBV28	CASKPPGGNTIYF
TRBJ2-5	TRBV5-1	CASSMAKYQETQYF
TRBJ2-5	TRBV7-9	CASSLGRQEMETQYF
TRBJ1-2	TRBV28	CASSFPPGHYGYTF
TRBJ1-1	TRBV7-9	CASSLTGKQGNTEAFF
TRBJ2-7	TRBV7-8	CASSFLFGEQYF
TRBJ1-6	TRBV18	CASSKGGESPLHF
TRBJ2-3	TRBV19	CASRRDRSTDTQYF
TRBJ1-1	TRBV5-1	CASSFGTGGTEAFF
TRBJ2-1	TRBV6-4	CASSSLAGGGNEQFF
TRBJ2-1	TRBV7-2	CASSTGVVGYNEQFF
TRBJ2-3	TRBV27	CASSLRPPRVIGVSTDTQYF
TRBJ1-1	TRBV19	CASSIDTGTHEAFF
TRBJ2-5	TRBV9	CASSGRGKETQYF
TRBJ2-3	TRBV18	CASSYSAAGTDTQYF
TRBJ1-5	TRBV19	CASSSEGDQPQHF
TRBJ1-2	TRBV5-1	CASFDRHPRYTF
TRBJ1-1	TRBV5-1	CASSLRDRANVGAFGAFF
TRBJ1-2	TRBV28	CASSSMETSGYTF
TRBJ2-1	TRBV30	CAWSSRGNEQFF
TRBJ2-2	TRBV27	CASERTGGTGELFF
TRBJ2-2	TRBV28	CASRRLGLAGIYTGELFF